These 30 T cell receptor beta chains were all obtained from the same sample, sequenced in a study of T cell repertoires in cytomegalovirus infection. Their antigens are not known. Each CDR3 protein gets one entry after TCRdb re-called the reads with MiXCR. The sample carries about 920,000 distinct CDR3 sequences, roughly 31% recorded once. The sample consisted of cultured CD8+ T cells from PBMCs, taken from culture after CMV antigen stimulation. The receptors derive from a human donor in good health (CMV status not recorded). Some clones in this sample may be carry-over from other donors' samples.

This clonotype was recorded only once. The rearrangement links TRBV20-1 to TRBJ2-1, with TRBD2 matching over 8 bases. Trimming removed 6 bases from V and 6 bases from J; junction bases left unmatched: 10. Germline V gene sequence: CDR1 DFQATT, CDR2 SNEGSKA (reference sequence). CDR3 length: 14 residues. Written as DNA, the CDR3 is TGCAGTGCCATGAGCGGGGGAATCATCAATGAGCAGTTCTTC. It translates to CSAMSGGIINEQFF.

The V and J genes are TRBV7-9 and TRBJ1-3, with no clear D. Trimming stripped 1 base from V and 6 bases from J, with 7 bases between. CDR1 SEHNR and CDR2 FQNEAQ come from the germline V gene (reference sequence). The CDR3 extends over 13 amino acids. The chain's CDR3 is CASSLGAPNTIYF. The CDR3 bases are TGTGCCAGCAGCTTAGGAGCCCCAAACACCATATATTTT.

This clonotype has at least ten counts. The rearrangement links TRBV7-8 to TRBJ2-2; TRBD2 aligns across 9 bases. In germline, CDR1 is SGHVS, CDR2 FQNEAQ. CDR3 length: 16 residues. The ends lost 2 bases at V and 3 bases at J; junction bases unmatched: 4. In DNA form, the CDR3 reads TGTGCCAGCAGCTTAAACCTAGCGGGGTACACCGGGGAGCTGTTTTTT. This gives the protein CASSLNLAGYTGELFF.

V is TRBV29-1 and J is TRBJ1-2; maybe TRBD1 (5 bases). The CDR3 runs 12 residues. Between the trimmed V and J ends, which lost 3 bases and 4 bases, there was a span of 9 bases. Germline loops: CDR1 SQVTM, CDR2 ANQGSEA. CDR3 sequence (DNA): TGCAGCGTTGAGGGACGGATCTATGGCTACACCTTC. Translated: CSVEGRIYGYTF.

The CDR3 loop reads CAISREGNQPQHF. The DNA of the CDR3 is TGTGCCATCAGCAGGGAGGGCAATCAGCCCCAGCATTTT. The chain recombines TRBV10-3 with TRBJ1-5, with D possibly TRBD1 on 5 matching bases. The CDR3 contains 13 residues. V was cut by 6 bases and J by 2 bases, with 8 bases left in between. CDR1 is ENHRY and CDR2 is SYGVKD in the germline V gene.

V gene TRBV7-9 combines with J gene TRBJ1-1; 10 bases are shared with TRBD1. Germline lookup yields CDR1 SEHNR and CDR2 FQNEAQ (reference sequence). V shed 2 bases and J 6 bases; nucleotides not matched to a gene: 6. This CDR3 is 15 amino acids long. CDR3 nucleotide sequence: TGTGCCAGCAGCTTAAGGGGACAGGGGATATCTGAAGCTTTCTTT. Translating gives CASSLRGQGISEAFF.

The sample holds a few counts of this clonotype. The gene calls are TRBV4-1 and TRBJ1-1; D gene ambiguous. The germline CDR1 and CDR2 sequences are MGHRA and YSYEKL. Trimming cost V 3 bases and J 4 bases, with 9 bases left between them. CDR3 size: 13 residues. This CDR3 is CASSHIHSTEAFF. The CDR3 DNA is TGCGCCAGCAGCCATATCCACTCCACTGAAGCTTTCTTT.

The chain uses TRBV9 and TRBJ1-6, with 9 bases lining up with TRBD1. V gave up 3 bases and J gave up 5 bases; unmatched junction bases: 6. This CDR3 has 16 residues. Germline V CDR1 and CDR2: SGDLS, YYNGEE. This CDR3 reads CASSAAGTGHNSPLHF. The CDR3 DNA sequence: TGTGCCAGCAGCGCGGCCGGGACAGGGCATAATTCACCCCTCCACTTT.

The genes are TRBV24-1 and TRBJ1-2; TRBD1 matches 8 bases. The germline gives CDR1 KGHDR, CDR2 SFDVKD. The CDR3 consists of 14 residues. After removal of 5 bases from V and 3 bases from J, the junction contained 4 bases not matched to a gene. The CDR3 loop reads CATSVRGLDYGYTF. The DNA for the CDR3 is TGTGCCACCAGTGTCAGGGGGCTAGACTATGGCTACACCTTC.

The chain links TRBV13 to TRBJ2-7; 9 bases align to TRBD1. Germline CDR1 reads PRHDT; CDR2 reads FYEKMQ (reference sequence). The ends lost 5 bases at V and 6 bases at J; junction bases unmatched: 8. The CDR3 has 14 amino acids. The CDR3 nucleotides read TGTGCCAGCAGCCTCCGGGACAGGGTCTCCGAGCAGTACTTC. It codes for CASSLRDRVSEQYF.

This clonotype was counted only a few times. The V gene is TRBV7-6, the J gene TRBJ1-5, with D unclear. Germline-derived CDR1 and CDR2 are SGHVS and FNYEAQ. This CDR3 comprises 13 residues. V dropped 8 bases and J dropped 10 bases, with 18 bases sitting between them. CDR3 sequence (DNA): TGTGCCAGCTCGGCGGGTTGGGAGCAACCCCAGCATTTT. Amino acids: CASSAGWEQPQHF.

This clonotype has just a few counts. The rearrangement joins TRBV6-6 to TRBJ1-5, with D uncertain. The germline V gene encodes CDR1 MNHNY and CDR2 SVGAGI (reference sequence). This CDR3 is 15 amino acids long. V lost 0 bases and J 7 bases, leaving 13 bases between the germline ends. The CDR3 nucleotides read TGTGCCAGCAGTTACTCAACCGCGGCAAGGCAGCCCCAGCATTTT. Translating gives CASSYSTAARQPQHF.

The table lists this clonotype with a few counts. This rearrangement joins TRBV19 to TRBJ1-2; D perhaps matches TRBD1 (5 bases). The V and J ends lost 5 bases and 4 bases respectively, with 11 bases between them. CDR3 length: 13 residues. Germline assignment: CDR1 LNHDA and CDR2 SQIVND (reference sequence). CDR3 protein: CASSPGTIYGYTF. As DNA, the CDR3 is TGTGCCAGTAGTCCCGGGACGATCTATGGCTACACCTTC.

The chain couples TRBV7-6 to TRBJ1-2; TRBD1 might be the D (5 bases). The CDR3 runs to 15 residues. V lost 5 bases to trimming and J lost 0 bases, with 13 bases between them. Germline V gene sequence: CDR1 SGHVS, CDR2 FNYEAQ. CDR3 amino acids: CASSPGAIANYGYTF. The CDR3 DNA is TGTGCCAGCAGCCCCGGGGCTATAGCTAACTATGGCTACACCTTC.

This clonotype has a handful of counts. The chain couples TRBV20-1 to TRBJ1-4, with D possibly matching TRBD1 (6 bases). Germline CDR1 reads DFQATT; CDR2 reads SNEGSKA (reference sequence). The CDR3 has 15 residues. V was cut by 0 bases and J by 4 bases, with 12 bases left in between. CDR3: CSARDQDSLNEKLFF. The DNA for the CDR3 is TGCAGTGCTAGAGATCAGGACAGCCTTAATGAAAAACTGTTTTTT.

The chain employs TRBV20-1 and TRBJ1-5, with D possibly matching TRBD1 (5 bases). The CDR3 runs to 15 residues. Germline CDR1 DFQATT, CDR2 SNEGSKA (reference sequence). Deletions cut 0 bases from V and 8 bases from J, with 17 bases between. The CDR3 protein is CSARDHDSRGKPQHF. The CDR3, as DNA: TGCAGTGCTAGAGATCACGACAGCCGGGGAAAGCCCCAGCATTTT.

The table lists this clonotype with a few counts. This chain connects TRBV7-2 to TRBJ2-3; D call uncertain. The ends were cut back, 7 bases at V and 6 bases at J, with 11 bases in the middle. The CDR3 length is 12 residues. Germline V CDR1 and CDR2: SGHTA, FQGNSA. The CDR3: CASKLPGDTQYF. CDR3 DNA sequence: TGTGCCAGCAAACTCCCTGGCGATACGCAGTATTTT.

This chain joins TRBV27 and TRBJ1-2; 10 positions match TRBD1. The germline V gene has CDR1 MNHEY and CDR2 SMNVEV (reference sequence). The V segment lost 2 bases and the J segment 5 bases; nucleotides outside the gene matches: 11. CDR3 length: 17 amino acids. CDR3 bases: TGTGCCAGCAGTTTACGGAGGGGACAGGGGCCTTCATATGGCTACACCTTC. Translated: CASSLRRGQGPSYGYTF.

The rearrangement uses TRBV6-1 and TRBJ2-5; 10 bases are shared with TRBD2. The V gene end was trimmed by 2 bases and the J gene end by 5 bases; junction bases not matched to a gene: 11. Looked up from germline, CDR1 is MNHNS and CDR2 is SASEGT. The CDR3 contains 17 residues. The CDR3 loop is CASSELLAGGPGETQYF. The CDR3 nucleotides are TGTGCCAGCAGTGAATTGTTAGCGGGGGGCCCGGGGGAGACCCAGTACTTC.

The rearrangement links TRBV19 to TRBJ2-2; TRBD2 matches at 8 bases. From germline, CDR1 is LNHDA and CDR2 SQIVND (reference sequence). The V segment lost 5 bases and the J segment 4 bases; nucleotides outside the gene matches: 9. The CDR3 is 16 amino acids. This chain's CDR3 is CASSPRAGALTGELFF. DNA of the CDR3: TGTGCCAGTAGTCCTCGAGCGGGGGCACTCACCGGGGAGCTGTTTTTT.

The V gene is TRBV20-1, the J gene TRBJ2-7, with D maybe TRBD2 (6 bases). V lost 3 bases to trimming and J lost 4 bases, with 7 bases between them. The CDR3 extends over 11 amino acids. Germline CDR1 is DFQATT and CDR2 is SNEGSKA (reference sequence). The CDR3, as DNA: TGCAGTGCTAGGGAGGGATACGAGCAGTACGTC. Protein product: CSAREGYEQYV.

The J gene is TRBJ2-3, the V gene TRBV6-8, with 9 bases that match TRBD1. Looked up from germline, CDR1 is MNHGY and CDR2 is SAAAGT. The ends lost 7 bases at V and 5 bases at J; junction bases unmatched: 7. The length of the CDR3 is 14 residues. The CDR3 region is CASTSGTGLDTQYF. In nucleotides, the CDR3 is TGTGCCAGCACCTCCGGGACAGGGTTAGATACGCAGTATTTT.

Of note for this clonotype: A read error may be the cause here, since a much bigger clone is one base away. The CDR3 end shows no conserved phenylalanine or tryptophan, and so a read error is likely. The chain employs TRBV6-1 and TRBJ2-3; D might be TRBD2 (5 bases). The CDR3 contains 16 residues. The V gene's germline CDR1 is MNHNS and CDR2 SASEGT. V lost 0 bases to trimming and J lost 2 bases, with 12 bases between them. CDR3 bases: TGTGCCAGCAGTGAAGCGGCTAGAGGGCTCACAGATACGCAGTATCTT. This translates into CASSEAARGLTDTQYL.

With respect to this clonotype: A much larger clonotype is one base distant, so this may be a read error. The chain joins TRBV6-5 to TRBJ2-1, with D unresolved. The germline CDR1 and CDR2 sequences are MNHEY and SVGAGI. The CDR3 extends over 14 amino acids. In DNA form, the CDR3 reads TGTACCAGCAGTTACAACGAGTGGAAGGGTGAGCAGTTCTTC. It encodes CTSSYNEWKGEQFF.

The rearrangement links TRBV7-2 to TRBJ2-1; D possibly corresponds to TRBD1 (6 bases). Germline lookup yields CDR1 SGHTA and CDR2 FQGNSA. V was trimmed by 3 bases and J by 5 bases, leaving 11 bases between them. The CDR3 is 14 residues long. This CDR3 reads CASSFWTAHNEQFF. As DNA, the CDR3 is TGTGCCAGCAGCTTTTGGACAGCTCACAATGAGCAGTTCTTC.

The chain is built from TRBV20-1 and TRBJ1-2, with 9 bases fitting TRBD1. V dropped 6 bases and J dropped 4; count of bases not matched to a gene: 6. Germline values: CDR1 DFQATT, CDR2 SNEGSKA (reference sequence). The CDR3 length is 13 residues. CDR3 nucleotides: TGCAGTGCAAGCCGGGACAGGGTCTATGGCTACACCTTC. Its translation is CSASRDRVYGYTF.

This clonotype was seen only a few times. The CDR3 sequence: CASSSTETSTDTQYF. CDR3 DNA: TGTGCCAGCAGCTCGACAGAAACTAGCACAGATACGCAGTATTTT. The chain couples TRBV27 to TRBJ2-3; D might be TRBD1 (5 bases). This CDR3 has 15 amino acids. CDR1 is MNHEY, CDR2 SMNVEV, per germline (reference sequence). Trimming removed 6 bases at V and 0 bases at J, with 13 bases between.

The V and J genes are TRBV20-1 and TRBJ2-2; D unresolved. V was shortened by 0 bases and J by 7 bases, with 24 bases between the two germline ends. From germline, CDR1 is DFQATT and CDR2 SNEGSKA (reference sequence). CDR3 length: 18 amino acids. Here the CDR3 DNA reads TGCAGTGCTAGAGATTTTCGTGACTTATCACGCAGCGTCGGGGAGCTGTTTTTT. Its protein is CSARDFRDLSRSVGELFF.

This clonotype was picked up many times. The chain links TRBV7-9 to TRBJ2-1; 13 nucleotides match TRBD2. CDR1 and CDR2 (germline): SEHNR, FQNEAQ (reference sequence). Trimming cost V 5 bases and J 0 bases; bases outside gene matches: 7. This CDR3 contains 18 residues. The CDR3 is CASSGQLAGGGSYNEQFF. CDR3 DNA: TGTGCCAGCAGCGGCCAACTAGCGGGGGGGGGCTCCTACAATGAGCAGTTCTTC.

This chain connects TRBV7-6 to TRBJ2-1, with 8 bases that match TRBD2. Germline-derived CDR1 and CDR2 are SGHVS and FNYEAQ. The trim removed 1 base at V and 4 bases at J, leaving 6 bases unmatched. The CDR3 has 16 amino acids. The CDR3 loop reads CASSLGGAGAYNEQFF. The DNA of the CDR3 is TGTGCCAGCAGCTTAGGAGGAGCGGGGGCGTACAATGAGCAGTTCTTC.